This is a list of T cell receptor beta chains from one sample in a study of spatial heterogeneity in lung cancer. TCRdb redid the calling of the 5' RACE reads with MiXCR, one entry per CDR3 protein. The sample includes 40,000 to 55,000 distinct CDR3 sequences, 6.5% to 8% of them seen just once. This specimen was PBMCs, taken at surgery. The receptors were gathered from a female donor with early-stage non-small cell lung cancer. The CDR3 runs from the conserved cysteine through the conserved F or W. Fields, in order: J gene, V gene, CDR3 length, D gene, clone size, CDR3 DNA, CDR3 protein. The D gene is left open where the match is weak. Rows may omit the clone size; those that give it use once, few, many or a size class.

>TRBJ2-5|TRBV7-9|13|TRBD2|many
TGTGCCAGCAGCCCCTCGGGGGGGGAGACCCAGTACTTC
CASSPSGGETQYF
>TRBJ2-7|TRBV27|15|.|many
TGTGCCAGCAGCTCGGTCCCAATTTACCTCTACGAGCAGTACTTC
CASSSVPIYLYEQYF
>TRBJ1-1|TRBV6-2/TRBV6-3|13|TRBD1|many
TGTGCCAGCAGACAAACAGGGGGCACTGAAGCTTTCTTT
CASRQTGGTEAFF
>TRBJ1-6|TRBV20-1|16|.|.
TGCAGTGCTAGAGTGTCAAGGAGCTCCTATAATTCACCCCTCCACTTT
CSARVSRSSYNSPLHF
>TRBJ1-6|TRBV2|14|.|many
TGTGCCAGCACCGTCAGCTCCTATAATTCACCCCTCCACTTT
CASTVSSYNSPLHF
>TRBJ2-7|TRBV11-2|15|TRBD2|.
TGTGCCAGCAGCTTATATGCTAGCGGGGGGTACGAGCAGTACTTC
CASSLYASGGYEQYF
>TRBJ2-3|TRBV18|17|TRBD2|.
TGTGCCAGCTCACCCACCCGGCTAGCGGGGGTCACAGATACGCAGTATTTT
CASSPTRLAGVTDTQYF
>TRBJ1-1|TRBV7-2|14|TRBD1|few
TGTGCCAGCAGCTTTCTACAGGGGGACACTGAAGCTTTCTTT
CASSFLQGDTEAFF
>TRBJ1-4|TRBV20-1|14|TRBD1|many
TGCAGTGCTCGGGACAGTTCAACTAATGAAAAACTGTTTTTT
CSARDSSTNEKLFF
>TRBJ1-1|TRBV18|16|TRBD1|many
TGTGCCAGCTCACCTCGGACAGGGGCTATGAACACTGAAGCTTTCTTT
CASSPRTGAMNTEAFF
>TRBJ1-2|TRBV6-2/TRBV6-3|15|TRBD1|.
TGTGCCAGCAGTGGCGGGGGACAGCAGAACTATGGCTACACCTTC
CASSGGGQQNYGYTF
>TRBJ2-5|TRBV9|14|.|many
TGTGCCAGCAGCGTAGAGGCTAGCCGGGAGACCCAGTACTTC
CASSVEASRETQYF
>TRBJ2-7|TRBV11-2|15|.|.
TGTGCCAGCAGCCGGAACAGGGTTCGCCTCCACGAGCAGTACTTC
CASSRNRVRLHEQYF
>TRBJ2-3|TRBV6-1|11|.|many
TGTGCCAACGGGGTCACAGATACGCAGTATTTT
CANGVTDTQYF
>TRBJ2-3|TRBV18|17|.|many
TGTGCCAGCTCACCCGGACCCCCGGGGACTAGCACAGATACGCAGTATTTT
CASSPGPPGTSTDTQYF
>TRBJ2-1|TRBV2|13|TRBD2|.
TGTGCCAGCAGACTAGCGGGAAGCAATGAGCAGTTCTTC
CASRLAGSNEQFF
>TRBJ2-1|TRBV28|16|TRBD2|many
TGTGCCAGCAGCCTGCTAGCGGGGGGGACGTTGAATGAGCAGTTCTTC
CASSLLAGGTLNEQFF
>TRBJ2-5|TRBV5-5|13|.|many
TGTGCCAGCAGCTTGGACGGGGGAGAGACCCAGTACTTC
CASSLDGGETQYF
>TRBJ2-3|TRBV2|13|.|many
TGTGCCAGCAGTGAGGGGTTCGCAGATACGCAGTATTTT
CASSEGFADTQYF
>TRBJ2-7|TRBV7-2|14|TRBD1|many
TGTGCCAGCGCCCTCACCACAGGGGGGTACGAGCAGTACTTC
CASALTTGGYEQYF
>TRBJ2-3|TRBV7-9|14|.|many
TGTGCCAGCAGCCACGGGGGTAGCACAGATACGCAGTATTTT
CASSHGGSTDTQYF
>TRBJ1-1|TRBV3-1|12|.|few
TGTGCCAGCAGCCAAGTTCAGGGGGAAGCTTTCTTT
CASSQVQGEAFF
>TRBJ2-1|TRBV11-3|15|TRBD1|few
TGTGCCAGCAGCTTAGTGGGGACAGGCGGGAATGAGCAGTTCTTC
CASSLVGTGGNEQFF
>TRBJ2-7|TRBV10-3|12|.|.
TGTGCCATCAGGGCTAGCTCCTACGAGCAGTACTTC
CAIRASSYEQYF
>TRBJ2-6|TRBV7-7|13|.|few
TGTGCCGTAACAGGGTCCGGGGCCAACGTCCTGACTTTC
CAVTGSGANVLTF
>TRBJ2-2|TRBV27|16|.|many
TGTGCCAGCCTCACCTTGGCCAGGGAATCCACCGGGGAGCTGTTTTTT
CASLTLARESTGELFF
>TRBJ2-1|TRBV10-1|12|.|many
TGCGCCAGCAGCTTCTCCTACAATGAGCAGTTCTTC
CASSFSYNEQFF
>TRBJ1-5|TRBV18|14|.|many
TGTGCCAGCTCCCGAATGGAGGGGGAATCGCCCCAGCATTTT
CASSRMEGESPQHF
>TRBJ1-5|TRBV4-2|14|.|.
TGTGCCAGCAGCCAAGATTGGGCAAATCAGCCCCAGCATTTT
CASSQDWANQPQHF
>TRBJ2-1|TRBV24-1|15|.|few
TGTGCCACCAGTGACCCCGACAGAGCCTACAATGAGCAGTTCTTC
CATSDPDRAYNEQFF
>TRBJ1-1|TRBV7-9|14|.|many
TGTGCCAGCAGCCAAGCAATTGACGGGTCCGGAGCTTTCTTT
CASSQAIDGSGAFF
>TRBJ2-5|TRBV29-1|13|.|.
TGCAGCGTTGAAGTCGCCCTCGGAGGGGCCCAGTACTTC
CSVEVALGGAQYF
>TRBJ2-7|TRBV5-1|16|TRBD1|many
TGCGCCAGCAGCTTAGGTCACCGGGACAGCTCCTACGAGCAGTACTTC
CASSLGHRDSSYEQYF
>TRBJ2-7|TRBV4-1|14|.|many
TGCGCCAGCAGCCAAGCAGGCACTGGTCGGGAGCAGTACTTC
CASSQAGTGREQYF
>TRBJ1-3|TRBV29-1|14|.|many
TGCAGCGTTGAAACGATGGGACGGAGAAACACCATATATTTT
CSVETMGRRNTIYF
>TRBJ2-1|TRBV7-9|14|.|many
TGTGCCAGCAGCCCCCTGCGGGCCCGTAAGGAGCAGTTCTTC
CASSPLRARKEQFF
>TRBJ1-3|TRBV4-1|18|.|many
TGCGCCAGCAGCCAAGGGTTCAGGCAGGTCGTCTCTGGAAACACCATATATTTT
CASSQGFRQVVSGNTIYF
>TRBJ2-5|TRBV6-5|14|.|many
TGTGCCAGCAGCCCTAGACTGGAACAAGAGACCCAGTACTTC
CASSPRLEQETQYF
>TRBJ1-2|TRBV6-4|14|TRBD1|many
TGTGCCAGCAGTCGGGGACAGGGAAACTATGGCTACACCTTC
CASSRGQGNYGYTF
>TRBJ1-1|TRBV20-1|13|TRBD1|many
TGCAGTGCTTGGGACAGGGGGTACACTGAAGCTTTCTTT
CSAWDRGYTEAFF
>TRBJ1-4|TRBV5-1|16|.|many
TGCGCCAGCAGCTTTCTGGTGGTTCGCGGGGCCGAAAAACTGTTTTTT
CASSFLVVRGAEKLFF
>TRBJ2-3|TRBV29-1|11|.|many
TGCAGCGTCGGGCCCACAGATACGCAGTATTTT
CSVGPTDTQYF
>TRBJ2-3|TRBV12-3/TRBV12-4|15|TRBD2|many
TGTGCCAGCAGCCCTTTGACTAGCGGGGGATATACGCAGTATTTT
CASSPLTSGGYTQYF
>TRBJ2-1|TRBV20-1|19|TRBD2|.
TGCAGTGCTACGACGCCGGGCGGGACTAGCGGGGGGCTAGACAATGAGCAGTTCTTC
CSATTPGGTSGGLDNEQFF
>TRBJ2-2|TRBV6-5|14|.|many
TGTGCCAGCAGTTACGAGGGGAGGACCGGGGAGCTGTTTTTT
CASSYEGRTGELFF
>TRBJ2-3|TRBV11-2|15|.|.
TGTGCCAGCTGTACGGAGGGGGGGGCAGTAGATACGCAGTATTTT
CASCTEGGAVDTQYF
>TRBJ1-4|TRBV5-1|12|.|many
TGCGCCAGCAGCTTCCAGGGTGAAAAACTGTTTTTT
CASSFQGEKLFF